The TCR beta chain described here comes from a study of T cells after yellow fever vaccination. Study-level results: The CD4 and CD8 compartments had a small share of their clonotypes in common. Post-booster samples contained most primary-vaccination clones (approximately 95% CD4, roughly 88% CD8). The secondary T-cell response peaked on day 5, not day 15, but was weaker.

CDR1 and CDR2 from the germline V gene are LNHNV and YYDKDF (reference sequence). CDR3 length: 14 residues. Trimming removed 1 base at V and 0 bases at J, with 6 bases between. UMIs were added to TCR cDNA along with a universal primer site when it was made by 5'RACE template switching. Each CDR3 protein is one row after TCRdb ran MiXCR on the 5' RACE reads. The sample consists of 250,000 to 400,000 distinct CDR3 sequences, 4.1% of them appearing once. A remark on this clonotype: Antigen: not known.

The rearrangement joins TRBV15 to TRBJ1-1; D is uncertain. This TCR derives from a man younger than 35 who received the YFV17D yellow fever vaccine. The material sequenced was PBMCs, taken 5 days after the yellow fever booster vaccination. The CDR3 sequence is CATSRVLVNTEAFF. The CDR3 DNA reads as TGTGCCACCAGCAGAGTTCTGGTGAACACTGAAGCTTTCTTT.